Listed here are 19 T cell receptor beta chains from one sample, sequenced in a study of blood T cell repertoires in COVID-19. Clones were read by immunoSEQ multiplex PCR, and TCRdb kept only the in-frame ones, dropping some. The sample gives 200,000 to 300,000 clones, 90% of which show up once; 3.7% is in the top ten. The sequenced sample was peripheral blood. The source is a woman in her thirties or forties with acute or convalescent COVID-19.

This clone was detected only once. The V and J genes are TRBV6-1 and TRBJ1-2, with 8 bases fitting TRBD1. V shed 1 base, J shed 6 bases, and the junction held 10 bases outside the gene matches. This CDR3 contains 16 residues. In germline, CDR1 is MNHNS, CDR2 SASEGT. Here the CDR3 reads CASSEVTGASVNGYTF. CDR3 nucleotides: TGTGCCAGCAGTGAAGTGACAGGGGCGTCCGTTAATGGCTACACCTTC.

V gene TRBV19 combines with J gene TRBJ1-2, with a possible D match to TRBD1 (5 bases). The germline V and J ends were trimmed by 8 bases and 6 bases, with 13 bases remaining between them. Germline lookup yields CDR1 LNHDA and CDR2 SQIVND (reference sequence). CDR3 length: 12 amino acids. The CDR3 DNA is TGTGCCAGTTACGGAGGGGACGATGGCTACACCTTC. Translating it yields CASYGGDDGYTF.

The rearrangement uses TRBV4-1 and TRBJ2-2; D may be TRBD1 (6 bases). The CDR3 has 14 amino acids. Trimming took off 3 bases at V and 5 bases at J, with 10 bases between the two ends. Germline V gene data show CDR1 as MGHRA and CDR2 as YSYEKL. CDR3 sequence reads: CASSHWGRTGELFF. The CDR3 DNA is TGCGCCAGCAGCCATTGGGGGCGAACCGGGGAGCTGTTTTTT.

The genes are TRBV2 and TRBJ2-3, with 11 bases aligning to TRBD2. The CDR3 spans 14 residues. V was pared by 7 bases and J by 6 bases, with 6 bases of the junction left unmatched. Germline CDR1 and CDR2: SNHLY and FYNNEI. CDR3 sequence reads: CASTLASGGDTQYF. The CDR3 DNA reads as TGTGCCAGCACGTTGGCTAGCGGGGGGGATACGCAGTATTTT.

The J gene is TRBJ1-4, the V gene TRBV6-1, with TRBD1 matching 10 bases. Germline assignment: CDR1 MNHNS and CDR2 SASEGT. After removal of 4 bases from V and 7 bases from J, the junction contained 9 bases not matched to a gene. The CDR3 spans 16 residues. CDR3 sequence (DNA): TGTGCCAGCAGTGGACAGGGGGCGGCCGCAGGTGAAAAACTGTTTTTT. Encoded protein: CASSGQGAAAGEKLFF.

CDR3 sequence (DNA): TGTGCCAGCAGTTCGCCTAGCGGGGGGAAAGAGACCCAGTACTTC. It specifies CASSSPSGGKETQYF. J is TRBJ2-5 and V is TRBV27; TRBD2 matches 11 bases. Germline V gene data show CDR1 as MNHEY and CDR2 as SMNVEV (reference sequence). V lost 4 bases, J lost 3 bases, and 4 bases stayed unmatched. This CDR3 contains 15 residues.

The chain recombines TRBV18 with TRBJ1-6, with D tentatively TRBD1 (5 bases). This CDR3 contains 14 residues. V was trimmed by 6 bases and J by 9 bases, leaving 15 bases between them. Germline CDR1 reads KGHSH; CDR2 reads LQKENI. Here the CDR3 reads CASSESQGGSPLHF. Here the CDR3 DNA reads TGTGCCAGCTCGGAATCTCAGGGCGGTTCACCCCTCCACTTT.

The CDR3 DNA sequence: TGTGCCAGCAGTGGAGGGGGCTATAGCAATCAGCCCCAGCATTTT. This codes for CASSGGGYSNQPQHF. This chain joins TRBV2 and TRBJ1-5, with TRBD1 identical over 7 bases. Germline V gene data show CDR1 as SNHLY and CDR2 as FYNNEI. This CDR3 has 15 amino acids. The trim removed 4 bases at V and 0 bases at J, leaving 3 bases unmatched.

The V gene is TRBV5-6, the J gene TRBJ2-5; 9 nucleotides align to TRBD1. This CDR3 contains 15 residues. V was clipped by 4 bases and J by 2 bases; unmatched bases: 6. CDR1 is SGHDT, CDR2 YYEEEE, per germline. CDR3 residues: CASSPVGQGQETQYF. DNA for the CDR3: TGTGCCAGCAGCCCGGTGGGACAGGGACAAGAGACCCAGTACTTC.

The V and J genes are TRBV19 and TRBJ1-2; D might be TRBD1 (5 bases). V dropped 5 bases and J dropped 2 bases, with 15 bases sitting between them. CDR1 is LNHDA and CDR2 is SQIVND in the germline V gene (reference sequence). The CDR3 contains 15 residues. CDR3 DNA: TGTGCCAGTAGTCCTCAAAGGGGAAGGAACTATGGCTACACCTTC. It specifies CASSPQRGRNYGYTF.

The rearrangement joins TRBV19 to TRBJ1-3; no reliable D call. This CDR3 comprises 14 residues. Between the trimmed V and J ends, which lost 6 bases and 2 bases, there was a span of 11 bases. CDR1 is LNHDA and CDR2 is SQIVND in the germline V gene (reference sequence). CDR3 nucleotide sequence: TGTGCCAGTAGGGCGGGCGCAGCTGGAAACACCATATATTTT. Its protein is CASRAGAAGNTIYF.

The rearrangement links TRBV24-1 to TRBJ2-3; D is ambiguous. Trimming removed 5 bases at V and 0 bases at J, with 11 bases between. The CDR3 is 15 residues long. Germline CDR1 KGHDR, CDR2 SFDVKD. The CDR3 loop is CATSAFDLSTDTQYF. CDR3 DNA sequence: TGTGCCACCAGTGCGTTCGACTTAAGCACAGATACGCAGTATTTT.

In DNA form, the CDR3 reads TGTGCCAGCAGTTCTCAGGGGCTTCAAGCTAACTATGGCTACACCTTC. It translates to CASSSQGLQANYGYTF. The chain combines TRBV5-4 with TRBJ1-2; D might be TRBD1 (6 bases). The CDR3 is 16 residues long. Per germline, CDR1 SGHNT and CDR2 YYREEE (reference sequence). Trimming pared 5 bases from V and 0 bases from J, leaving 17 bases between.

The V call is TRBV30, the J call TRBJ1-2, with D uncertain. CDR1 and CDR2 (germline): GTSNPN, SVGIG (reference sequence). This CDR3 contains 14 residues. With 1 base removed from V and 4 bases from J, the gap between germline ends came to 13 bases. As DNA, the CDR3 is TGTGCCTGGAGTGCGACGCAGGCCTTCTATGGCTACACCTTC. This codes for CAWSATQAFYGYTF.

The V and J genes are TRBV2 and TRBJ1-1; weak D call: TRBD1 (6 bases). V was cut by 1 base and J by 1 base, with 10 bases left in between. The CDR3 totals 15 residues. Germline lookup yields CDR1 SNHLY and CDR2 FYNNEI. The CDR3 nucleotides are TGTGCCAGCAGTGAAGTTGGGGGGGCGAACACTGAAGCTTTCTTT. It codes for CASSEVGGANTEAFF.

The chain recombines TRBV3-1 (or the pseudogene TRBV3-2) with TRBJ2-7; perhaps TRBD2 as D (5 bases). V was clipped by 1 base and J by 5 bases, with 9 bases between them. This CDR3 is 13 amino acids long. Germline loops: CDR1 LGHDT, CDR2 YNNKEL (reference sequence). This CDR3 reads CASSQGGPNEQYV. CDR3 bases: TGTGCCAGCAGCCAAGGAGGGCCCAACGAGCAGTACGTC.

The rearrangement joins TRBV28 to TRBJ1-2, with D perhaps matching TRBD1 (5 bases). Per germline, CDR1 MDHEN and CDR2 SYDVKM. This CDR3 comprises 13 residues. Trimming removed 8 bases from V and 7 bases from J, with 17 bases in between. CDR3 in DNA: TGTGCCAGCTTGCAGGGTATTAGACTTGGCTACACCTTC. This translates into CASLQGIRLGYTF.

The gene calls are TRBV7-2 and TRBJ1-1; the match to TRBD1 covers 7 bases. Losses at the gene ends were 1 base for V and 8 bases for J; bases not matched to a gene: 16. Germline V gene data show CDR1 as SGHTA and CDR2 as FQGNSA. This CDR3 is built from 17 residues. This CDR3 reads CASSLERPGTAGKEAFF. The CDR3 DNA follows: TGTGCCAGCAGCTTAGAGAGACCCGGGACAGCGGGTAAAGAAGCTTTCTTT.

V and J are TRBV30 and TRBJ1-2; 9 bases agree with TRBD1. V lost 0 bases and J lost 4; bases outside the gene matches: 6. The germline gives CDR1 GTSNPN, CDR2 SVGIG (reference sequence). The CDR3 contains 15 residues. CDR3 nucleotides: TGTGCCTGGAGTGTACAAACAGGGGGCAGCTATGGCTACACCTTC. This encodes CAWSVQTGGSYGYTF.